The TCR beta chain under discussion was sequenced for a study of T-cell memory formation after mild COVID-19. Trimming removed 1 base from V and 7 bases from J, with 9 bases in between. Germline CDR1 and CDR2: SGHRS and YFSETQ. CDR3 length: 13 residues. Each CDR3 protein is one row after TCRdb ran MiXCR on the 5' RACE reads. This repertoire shows 75,000 to 95,000 distinct CDR3 sequences, more than 10% found once; its top ten account for approximately 26%. Sequenced input: PBMCs or a T cell subset sorted from them (not recorded which). V is TRBV5-1 and J is TRBJ2-1, with a tentative D call TRBD2 (5 bases). This TCR came from an adult woman who had mild COVID-19 (a few samples of this study predate the infection). Cell type and time point are not known. The CDR3 spells CASSLPEANEQFF. Here the CDR3 DNA reads TGCGCCAGCAGCTTGCCGGAGGCAAATGAGCAGTTCTTC. Combining the CDR3 with reference TRBV5-1 and TRBJ2-1 gives the whole variable domain KAGVTQTPRYLIKTRGQQVTLSCSPISGHRSVSWYQQTPGQGLQFLFEYFSETQRNKGNFPGRFSGRQFSNSRSEMNVSTLELGDSALYLCASSLPEANEQFFGPGTRLTVL.